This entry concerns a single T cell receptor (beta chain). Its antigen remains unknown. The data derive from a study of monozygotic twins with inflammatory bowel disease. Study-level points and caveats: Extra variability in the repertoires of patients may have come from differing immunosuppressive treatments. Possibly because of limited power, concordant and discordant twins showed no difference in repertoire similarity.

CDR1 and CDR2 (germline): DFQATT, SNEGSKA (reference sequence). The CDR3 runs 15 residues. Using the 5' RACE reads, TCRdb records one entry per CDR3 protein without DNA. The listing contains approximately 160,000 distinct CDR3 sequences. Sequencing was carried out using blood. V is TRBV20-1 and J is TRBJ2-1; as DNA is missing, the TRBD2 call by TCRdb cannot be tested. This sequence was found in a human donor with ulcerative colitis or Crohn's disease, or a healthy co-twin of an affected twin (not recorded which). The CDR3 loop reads CSATSLAGGLNEQFF.